This T cell receptor (beta chain) was sequenced during a study of cytomegalovirus exposure and HLA in healthy donors. Study-level results: Most TCR sequences were seen very rarely across donors, but some public TCRs occurred in many. Associated with cytomegalovirus, according to the listing, were fewer than 200 TCR beta chains.

This CDR3 spans 13 amino acids. J gave up 5 bases and V 5 bases, and 5 bases lay outside the gene matches. The germline gives CDR1 GTSNPN, CDR2 SVGIG (reference sequence). As for this clone: Its cognate antigen is unknown.

Sequencing used immunoSEQ multiplex PCR; TCRdb keeps in-frame clones, though not all of them. Here the sample spans 71,000 or so clones, around 94% being singletons. This receptor was obtained from a woman aged 18 to 35 in good health and CMV-seronegative. Sequenced sample: PBMCs. The chain joins TRBV30 to TRBJ2-2, with 7 bases aligning to TRBD1. For the CDR3, the DNA is TGTGCCTGGGCGACAGGGATGACCGGGGAGCTGTTTTTT. Amino acids: CAWATGMTGELFF.